This T cell receptor beta chain was captured by sequencing in a study of graft-versus-host responses after intestinal transplantation. Study details: Those transplanted obtained multivisceral, liver-intestinal, or isolated intestinal grafts.

Clones were read by immunoSEQ multiplex PCR, and TCRdb kept only the in-frame ones, dropping some. In the table there are approximately 70,000 clones, about 90% of which are singletons. With regard to this clone: What it binds is unknown.

Study-wide findings and caveats: Levels of circulating GvH clones at their peak were associated with early post-transplant HvG declines.

The V end lost 1 base, the J end lost 0 bases, and 6 bases lay between the germline ends. This CDR3 has 15 residues. Per germline, CDR1 SEHNR and CDR2 FQNEAQ (reference sequence). The V call is TRBV7-9, the J call TRBJ2-2; a possible D gene is TRBD1 (6 bases). The source was unstimulated CD8+ T cells sorted from spleen or lymph node cells, collected before intestinal transplant. This clonotype originated in a human donor who received an intestinal transplant. The CDR3 loop reads CASSLDRANTGELFF. As DNA, the CDR3 is TGTGCCAGCAGCTTAGACAGGGCGAACACCGGGGAGCTGTTTTTT.